This T cell receptor (beta chain) was observed in a study of monozygotic twins with inflammatory bowel disease. Overall study results and limits: IBD-affected twins scored below their healthy co-twins in TCRbeta diversity (inverse Simpson).

A note on this clonotype: Its matching antigen is unknown.

With eight separate reactions per sample, the authors made cDNA. During cDNA synthesis, UMIs that each contained a 6-nucleotide sample barcode were added by means of template switching. TCRdb re-called the 5' RACE reads and gives one entry per CDR3 protein, without DNA. The sample yields around 210,000 distinct CDR3 sequences, of which the top ten take up roughly 7.7%. Every donor provided one blood sample measuring 2.5 ml. The sequencing sample was made of blood. This receptor was identified in a human donor with ulcerative colitis or Crohn's disease, or a healthy co-twin of an affected twin (not recorded which).

The CDR3: CASSQAGLGTDTQYF. The rearrangement links TRBV4-1 to TRBJ2-3; TCRdb picks TRBD1, but there is no DNA to check that call. Germline values: CDR1 MGHRA, CDR2 YSYEKL. The CDR3 has 15 amino acids.